This TCR beta chain derives from a study of long-term antiretroviral therapy in people with HIV. Study-wide findings and caveats: Following ART, diversity rose but still fell short of transplant donor controls. Investigators report no available data on ART adherence, viral resistance or therapy changes.

The germline gives CDR1 MDHEN, CDR2 SYDVKM. The length of the CDR3 is 12 residues. V was trimmed by 8 bases and J by 4 bases, leaving 12 bases between them. Specimens retained roughly 0.95-11 million cryopreserved PBMC preceding DNA extraction. For this clone: Its antigen is still unknown.

The immunoSEQ assay was v3.0, run at survey level. The repertoire was sequenced with immunoSEQ multiplex PCR; TCRdb's copy has only in-frame clones and lacks some. This sample has 20,000 to 25,000 clones; approximately 80% occur once, and the top ten carry around 5%. The source of this sequence is a man aged 50-59 years with HIV. The J gene is TRBJ2-7, the V gene TRBV28; D is unclear. This sample comprised unsorted PBMCs, obtained 0.3 years after starting antiretroviral therapy. Here the CDR3 reads CASWAGKYEQYF. The CDR3, as DNA: TGTGCCAGCTGGGCCGGAAAGTACGAGCAGTACTTC. The variable domain in full, with the rest retrieved from reference TRBV28 and TRBJ2-7, is DVKVTQSSRYLVKRTGEKVFLECVQDMDHENMFWYRQDPGLGLRLIYFSYDVKMKEKGDIPEGYSVSREKKERFSLILESASTNQTSMYLCASWAGKYEQYFGPGTRLTVT.